The rows below give T cell receptor beta chains drawn from one sample of a study of blood T cell repertoires in COVID-19. Profiled with immunoSEQ multiplex PCR; TCRdb holds only in-frame clones, not every one. The sample carries 150,000 or so clones, 75% to 90% recorded once. What was sequenced was peripheral blood. Receptors were obtained from a young man with COVID-19, enrolled during active disease. CDR3s include the opening cysteine and the closing phenylalanine or tryptophan. Each record gives: CDR3 protein, V gene, J gene.

CDR3: CASSPGLAGGNEQFF
V: TRBV9
J: TRBJ2-1

CDR3: CASSLMGRGWEQFF
V: TRBV19
J: TRBJ2-1

CDR3: CASGPGGYEQFF
V: TRBV3-1/TRBV3-2
J: TRBJ2-1

CDR3: CASRTGTGNHEQYF
V: TRBV5-1
J: TRBJ2-7

CDR3: CASSIRTGAGETQYF
V: TRBV9
J: TRBJ2-5

CDR3: CASSLLDRMGYNSPLHF
V: TRBV11-2
J: TRBJ1-6

CDR3: CASSPAGRGYEQYF
V: TRBV6-5
J: TRBJ2-7

CDR3: CASSEQVNQPQHF
V: TRBV6-1
J: TRBJ1-5

CDR3: CASSLGGLAGGNEQYF
V: TRBV5-1
J: TRBJ2-7

CDR3: CASSFSGRAYNEQFF
V: TRBV28
J: TRBJ2-1

CDR3: CATSVGLAGGSYNEQFF
V: TRBV24-1
J: TRBJ2-1

CDR3: CATSREGRQFF
V: TRBV15
J: TRBJ2-1

CDR3: CASSQDGGLGHQPQHF
V: TRBV4-1
J: TRBJ1-5

CDR3: CASSPPGGDTQYF
V: TRBV5-4
J: TRBJ2-3

CDR3: CASRPSGRTDTQYF
V: TRBV3-1/TRBV3-2
J: TRBJ2-3

CDR3: CASSLLAGANEQFF
V: TRBV28
J: TRBJ2-1

CDR3: CASSYTPAGPRRGEQYF
V: TRBV14
J: TRBJ2-7

CDR3: CASSSLAGEGTGELFF
V: TRBV13
J: TRBJ2-2

CDR3: CASSYSEEQYF
V: TRBV6-2/TRBV6-3
J: TRBJ2-7

CDR3: CASSQPGTGLGKLFF
V: TRBV4-1
J: TRBJ1-4

CDR3: CASSILTGGELFF
V: TRBV19
J: TRBJ2-2

CDR3: CASSPGLAQQETQYF
V: TRBV7-2
J: TRBJ2-5

CDR3: CASSLDGNGYTF
V: TRBV5-4
J: TRBJ1-2

CDR3: CASSSGRSNEQYF
V: TRBV19
J: TRBJ2-7

CDR3: CASKTFAWTLPGDTEAFF
V: TRBV30
J: TRBJ1-1

CDR3: CASSYPNGQGSYEQYF
V: TRBV6-5
J: TRBJ2-7

CDR3: CASSVQGFTNQPQHF
V: TRBV19
J: TRBJ1-5

CDR3: CASNRDNTEAFF
V: TRBV5-6
J: TRBJ1-1

CDR3: CASTSADTQYF
V: TRBV19
J: TRBJ2-3

CDR3: CASSKGDEQFF
V: TRBV18
J: TRBJ2-1

CDR3: CASSPPGAAGELFF
V: TRBV19
J: TRBJ2-2

CDR3: CASSPGIAAGGETQYF
V: TRBV18
J: TRBJ2-5

CDR3: CASSQDTFDRHYEQYF
V: TRBV3-1/TRBV3-2
J: TRBJ2-7

CDR3: CASSQGQHNYGYTF
V: TRBV18
J: TRBJ1-2

CDR3: CASSVDPASSYEQYF
V: TRBV9
J: TRBJ2-7

CDR3: CASSTTGSSYNEQFF
V: TRBV28
J: TRBJ2-1

CDR3: CASSQDPTGSSYNEQFF
V: TRBV4-3
J: TRBJ2-1

CDR3: CASSRGGRSYNEQFF
V: TRBV6-5
J: TRBJ2-1

CDR3: CASSPPRTSGRAHEQFF
V: TRBV9
J: TRBJ2-1

CDR3: CASSFYRGETQYF
V: TRBV4-3
J: TRBJ2-5

CDR3: CASSQSRTVFGQYF
V: TRBV3-1/TRBV3-2
J: TRBJ2-7

CDR3: CASSPTGGYTF
V: TRBV13
J: TRBJ1-2

CDR3: CASSVSSEGTAYEQYF
V: TRBV9
J: TRBJ2-7

CDR3: CAISAVGDIQETQYF
V: TRBV10-3
J: TRBJ2-5

CDR3: CASSAPPREAGGEQFF
V: TRBV9
J: TRBJ2-1